This paragraph reports one T cell receptor (beta chain). Its antigen is unknown. No much larger clone is present one base from it, and per-base qualities are unavailable. The collaborating institutions used their own protocols to collect whole blood in K2EDTA tubes. For TCRbeta analysis, collaborators shipped samples as frozen whole blood, isolated PBMCs, or DNA extracted from either of those sample types. This record comes from a study of blood T cell repertoires in COVID-19 (dated by TCRdb to 2019 to 2021). Looking at the study overall: Collaborator samples came from the United States, Italy and Spain and covered acute and convalescent phases of COVID-19. The material from the prospective study consisted of cDNA or gDNA derived from T cells, B-cell-depleted T cells, or PBMCs. Deeply sampled blood TCRbeta repertoires from subjects exposed to, actively infected with, or recovered from COVID-19 were included in the dataset. HLA class I and class II types, where available, came from metadata supplied by the sample provider rather than from assay-based typing. Nearly every sample came with metadata listing a de-identified subject ID, COVID-19 status, age in years and sex. Samples came from the ongoing ImmuneRACE study (first 160 participants) plus 1,254 subjects from 6 global collaborators. The repertoires were released in a freely available public database meant as a resource for research on the immune response to SARS-CoV-2.

Overall results and qualifications from the work: The quantity of clinical and demographic metadata differed by source and by participant and was supplied without curation.

TCRbeta CDR3 regions were amplified from genomic DNA using the immunoSEQ Assay, a bias-controlled multiplex PCR. The study's processing was this. Nucleated cell counts per sample were estimated from amplification of reference gene primers within the assay. To quantify the absolute abundance of each unique TCRbeta CDR3 rearrangement, sequence reads were collapsed and filtered. Productive Simpson clonality was computed per sample as the square root of Simpson's diversity index over productive rearrangements. The source is immuneACCESS, and TCRdb retained only in-frame sequences with V and J called. Part of the clones is not carried over; for the studies checked, unresolved V genes explain less than half of this, and the remainder is unexplained. V and J calls and clone size are as listed in that table; D and trimming were resolved from the DNA. The sample table records roughly 100,000 clones; 65% to 90% of these occur just once. In total, the top ten clones hold roughly two fifths of the sample.

The junction carries 11 bases between V and J, which are trimmed by 5 bases and 0 bases respectively. Based on the germline V gene (reference sequence), the CDR1 and CDR2 sequences are MNHEY and SMNVEV. From its cysteine to its phenylalanine, the CDR3 spans 16 amino acids. Only CDR3 DNA is held: 48 bases, read in frame from base 1. The sample taken for sequencing was peripheral blood. The receptor was derived from a man older than 75 with acute or convalescent COVID-19. The chain links TRBV27 with TRBJ1-6; possibly the D gene is TRBD1, per 5 matching bases. The DNA reads TGTGCCAGCAGTCCCCGACAGAGCTCCTATAATTCACCCCTCCACTTT. This encodes CASSPRQSSYNSPLHF.